The clone carrying this T cell receptor (beta chain) was observed at least ten times. Its target is not known. Genomic DNA served as template for TCR beta VDJ and CDR3 profiling. TCRdb reprocessed the reads with MiXCR, giving one entry per CDR3 protein. The sample yields 90,000 to 150,000 distinct CDR3 sequences, 55% to 60% seen once. Whoever was chosen for sequencing had shown CD8+CD57+ cell expansion by flow cytometry. The cohort consisted entirely of patients having severe acquired aplastic anemia. The sample comes from a study of CD8+CD57+ T cells in acquired aplastic anemia. Whole-study context: Recorded DNA amounts for sorted CD4+ and CD8+ cells had an average of approximately 3 ug.

Study findings and constraints: Significance was not reached for CD8+ Simpson's diversity between patients and controls.

Trimming at V came to 0 bases and at J to 8 bases, leaving 6 bases not matched to a gene. The CDR3 is made up of 16 amino acids. Germline CDR1 is SGDLS and CDR2 is YYNGEE. The chain uses TRBV9 and TRBJ2-1; 12 nucleotides match TRBD2. Material for sequencing was sorted CD4+, CD8+, or CD8+CD57+ T cells (not recorded which) from PBMCs. The TCR originated in a human donor with aplastic anemia. CDR3: CASSVATRTSGDEQFF. The CDR3 DNA follows: TGTGCCAGCAGCGTAGCTACACGGACTAGCGGGGATGAGCAGTTCTTC.